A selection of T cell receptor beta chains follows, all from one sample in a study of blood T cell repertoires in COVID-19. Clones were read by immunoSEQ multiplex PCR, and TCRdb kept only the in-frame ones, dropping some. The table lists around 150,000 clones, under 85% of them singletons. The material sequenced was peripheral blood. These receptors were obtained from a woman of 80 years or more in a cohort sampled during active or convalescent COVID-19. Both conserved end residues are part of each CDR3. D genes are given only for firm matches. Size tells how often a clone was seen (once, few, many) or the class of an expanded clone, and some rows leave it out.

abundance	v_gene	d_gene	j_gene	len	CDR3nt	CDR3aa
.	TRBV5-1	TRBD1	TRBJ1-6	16	TGCGCCAGCAGCCCAATGGGACAGGGTGATAATTCACCCCTCCACTTT	CASSPMGQGDNSPLHF
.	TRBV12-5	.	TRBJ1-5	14	TGTGCTAGTGGTTTGGTACAAGGGGTTAGGCCCCAGCATTTT	CASGLVQGVRPQHF
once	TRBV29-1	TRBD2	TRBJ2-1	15	TGCAGCGTTGTACTAGCGGGGGGTTTTAACAATGAGCAGTTCTTC	CSVVLAGGFNNEQFF
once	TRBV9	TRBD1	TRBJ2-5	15	TGTGCCAGCAGCGTAGGCGAACAGGGGCAAGAGACCCAGTACTTC	CASSVGEQGQETQYF
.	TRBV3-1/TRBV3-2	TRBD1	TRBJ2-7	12	TGTGCCAGCAGCCCGTACAGGGGTGAGCAGTACTTC	CASSPYRGEQYF
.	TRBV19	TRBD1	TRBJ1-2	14	TGTGCCAGTAGTAGTCAACAGGGGGCTGGTGGCTACACCTTC	CASSSQQGAGGYTF
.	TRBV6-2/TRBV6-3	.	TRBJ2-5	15	TGTGCCAGCAGTTACTCGGTGAGGGTCCAAGAGACCCAGTACTTC	CASSYSVRVQETQYF
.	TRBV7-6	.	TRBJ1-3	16	TGTGCCAGCAGCTTAGTCCAGGGTAACTCTGGAAACACCATATATTTT	CASSLVQGNSGNTIYF
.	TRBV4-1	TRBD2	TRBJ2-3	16	TGCGCCAGCAGCCAATCGGGTCGGGGGGGGACAGATACGCAGTATTTT	CASSQSGRGGTDTQYF
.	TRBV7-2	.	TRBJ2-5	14	TGTGCCAGCAGCCCGGAAACTAGCCAAGAGACCCAGTACTTC	CASSPETSQETQYF
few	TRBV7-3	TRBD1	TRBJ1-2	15	TGTGCCAGCAGCTTGTTTCCAGGGGGCCTATATGGCTACACCTTC	CASSLFPGGLYGYTF
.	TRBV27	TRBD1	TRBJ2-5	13	TGTGCCACCTCCGGGACAGTGCAAGAGACCCAGTACTTC	CATSGTVQETQYF
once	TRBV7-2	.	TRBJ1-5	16	TGTGCCAGCAGCTTAGCGGGTCGACAGAGCAATCAGCCCCAGCATTTT	CASSLAGRQSNQPQHF
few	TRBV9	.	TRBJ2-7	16	TGTGCCAGCAGCGTACCTGGGTCGGGGGTGTCCTACGAGCAGTACTTC	CASSVPGSGVSYEQYF
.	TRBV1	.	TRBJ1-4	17	TGCACCAGCAGCCAAGATCCCCCACGGGGAGGTAATGAAAAACTGTTTTTT	CTSSQDPPRGGNEKLFF
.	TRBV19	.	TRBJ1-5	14	TGTGCCAGTAGTCGGCGGGAGAGCAATCAGCCCCAGCATTTT	CASSRRESNQPQHF